This passage covers 15 T cell receptor beta chains from one sample sequenced in a study of vaccination and CD4 T cells after COVID-19. At the Johns Hopkins FTIC core, DNA taken from cultured CD4+ T cells was sequenced by way of the Oncomine TCR Beta short-read assay. TCRdb re-called the PCR reads through MiXCR, storing one row per CDR3 protein. The table shows about 6,600 distinct CDR3 sequences, with roughly 35% occurring only once. Treatment reported: approximately 10-day PBMC culture with coronavirus spike peptide pools or control peptides (ViraFEST assay). According to the study, CD4+ T cells from the unexposed donor were gathered ahead of the COVID-19 pandemic (2011-2018). Antigens for these TCRs are unknown. Sequencing was done on a sample of CD4+ T cells from blood, cultured in vitro. The receptors shown here come from a human donor in good health.

The genes are TRBV29-1 and TRBJ1-2, with unresolved D. This CDR3 is built from 9 residues. The V gene lost 6 bases and the J gene lost 7 bases, with 6 bases spanning the gap. The V gene's germline CDR1 is SQVTM and CDR2 ANQGSEA. The CDR3: CSVGGGYTF. CDR3 coding DNA: TGCAGCGTCGGTGGTGGCTACACCTTC.

This clonotype was observed a few times. V usage is TRBV6-1 and J usage is TRBJ1-6, with D possibly being TRBD1 (6 bases). The CDR3 length is 13 residues. V was clipped by 7 bases and J by 8 bases, with 12 bases between them. Looked up from germline, CDR1 is MNHNS and CDR2 is SASEGT. The CDR3 nucleotides are TGTGCCAGCATAGTACAGGGACATTCACCCCTCCACTTT. This sequence encodes CASIVQGHSPLHF.

The CDR3 protein is CASSPFGTEAFF. The CDR3 DNA reads TGTGCCAGCAGCCCATTTGGGACTGAAGCTTTCTTT. V usage is TRBV11-2 and J usage is TRBJ1-1; D unresolved. CDR1 is SGHAT, CDR2 FQNNGV, per germline. V dropped 5 bases and J dropped 5 bases, with 9 bases sitting between them. The CDR3 spans 12 residues.

This clonotype occurred a few times. The chain links TRBV7-2 to TRBJ1-1; D is ambiguous. CDR3 size: 14 residues. Per germline, CDR1 SGHTA and CDR2 FQGNSA. Trimming removed 7 bases from V and 1 base from J, with 13 bases in between. CDR3 sequence reads: CASTLTVANTEAFF. The CDR3 nucleotides are TGTGCCAGCACCCTGACGGTTGCGAACACTGAAGCTTTCTTT. Full variable domain (remainder filled in from reference TRBV7-2 and TRBJ1-1): GAGVSQSPSNKVTEKGKDVELRCDPISGHTALYWYRQSLGQGLEFLIYFQGNSAPDKSGLPSDRFSAERTGGSVSTLTIQRTQQEDSAVYLCASTLTVANTEAFFGQGTRLTVV.

This clonotype was found a few times. The chain combines TRBV7-8 with TRBJ2-5, with D possibly being TRBD1 (5 bases). The CDR3 has 14 amino acids. With 5 bases removed from V and 3 bases from J, the gap between germline ends came to 13 bases. Germline CDR1 SGHVS, CDR2 FQNEAQ. CDR3 sequence (DNA): TGTGCCAGCAGCGGCCAGGGTGGTGAAGAGACCCAGTACTTC. Translating gives CASSGQGGEETQYF.

The genes are TRBV7-3 and TRBJ2-1, with D perhaps matching TRBD2 (6 bases). Germline values: CDR1 SGHTA, CDR2 FQGTGA. The CDR3 has 13 residues. Trimming stripped 5 bases from V and 6 bases from J, with 11 bases between. The CDR3 is CASSLRLGNEQFF. The CDR3 coding sequence is TGTGCCAGCAGCCTCCGACTAGGCAATGAGCAGTTCTTC. The full variable domain, in which reference TRBV7-3 and TRBJ2-1 provide the parts outside the CDR3, is GAGVSQTPSNKVTEKGKYVELRCDPISGHTALYWYRQSLGQGPEFLIYFQGTGAADDSGLPNDRFFAVRPEGSVSTLKIQRTERGDSAVYLCASSLRLGNEQFFGPGTRLTVL.

About this clonotype: The conserved phenylalanine or tryptophan is not found at the CDR3 terminus, so this likely reflects a read error. The genes are TRBV30 and TRBJ2-3, with TRBD2 matching over 15 bases. The junction had 2 bases not matched to a gene; V was cut back by 0 bases and J by 4 bases. The CDR3 consists of 16 residues. The germline CDR1 and CDR2 sequences are GTSNPN and SVGIG (reference sequence). The CDR3 nucleotides read TGTGCCTGGAGTGTAGGACTAGCGGGGGGGCCAGATACGCAGTATCTT. Residues: CAWSVGLAGGPDTQYL.

The V and J genes are TRBV7-9 and TRBJ1-2; TRBD1 aligns across 9 bases. CDR1 and CDR2 (germline): SEHNR, FQNEAQ (reference sequence). This CDR3 contains 18 residues. The J segment lost 6 bases and the V segment lost 5 bases, leaving 19 bases of the junction unmatched. The CDR3 sequence is CASSRAEGTGRSRHGYTF. In nucleotides, the CDR3 is TGTGCCAGCAGCCGAGCAGAGGGGACAGGGCGGTCAAGGCATGGCTACACCTTC.

The chain recombines TRBV19 with TRBJ2-1; TRBD1 matches 8 bases. The CDR3 totals 13 residues. The V segment lost 6 bases and the J segment 9 bases; nucleotides outside the gene matches: 7. Germline CDR1 and CDR2: LNHDA and SQIVND (reference sequence). CDR3 DNA sequence: TGTGCCAGTAGCTCGGACAGGGTGAGTGAGCAGTTCTTC. The encoded protein is CASSSDRVSEQFF.

This clonotype was counted only a few times. One junction end disagrees with the germline gene, perhaps due to a read error. This chain uses TRBV2 with TRBJ2-5; 10 bases are a match to TRBD1. CDR1 and CDR2 (germline): SNHLY, FYNNEI. The CDR3 spans 20 residues. Here the CDR3 DNA reads TGCGCCAGCAGCCAATTTAAGGGACAGGGGCCACGGGGGGTTCAAGAGACCCAGTACTTC. Translating gives CASSQFKGQGPRGVQETQYF.

Only a few counts were recorded for this clonotype. V usage is TRBV11-2 and J usage is TRBJ1-5; D not resolved. V was cut by 5 bases and J by 2 bases, with 7 bases left in between. The germline gives CDR1 SGHAT, CDR2 FQNNGV. This CDR3 spans 13 amino acids. In DNA, the CDR3 is TGTGCCAGCAGCGATATAGGCAATCAGCCCCAGCATTTT. Amino acids: CASSDIGNQPQHF.

The genes are TRBV12-5 and TRBJ1-2; D gene uncertain. V dropped 3 bases and J dropped 2 bases, with 7 bases sitting between them. The CDR3 length is 13 residues. In germline, CDR1 is LGHNT, CDR2 FRNRAP. The CDR3 loop is CASGFESNYGYTF. CDR3 DNA: TGTGCTAGTGGTTTCGAGTCAAACTATGGCTACACCTTC.

The J gene is TRBJ1-1, the V gene TRBV2, with unresolved D. Germline V CDR1 and CDR2: SNHLY, FYNNEI. The CDR3 has 12 amino acids. The V end was cut by 7 bases, the J end by 0 bases, with 6 bases between. CDR3 nucleotides: TGTGCCAGCACGTCCATGAACACTGAAGCTTTCTTT. Translation: CASTSMNTEAFF.

This clonotype has a handful of counts. The rearrangement links TRBV20-1 to TRBJ2-7, with D perhaps TRBD1 (6 bases). V was clipped by 6 bases and J by 4 bases, with 22 bases between them. The germline V gene encodes CDR1 DFQATT and CDR2 SNEGSKA (reference sequence). The CDR3 covers 15 residues. CDR3 residues: CSASGTTIHPYEQYF. The DNA for the CDR3 is TGCAGTGCGTCCGGGACAACCATTCACCCTTACGAGCAGTACTTC.

V is TRBV5-8 and J is TRBJ2-1; 11 bases map to TRBD2. The CDR3 is 16 residues long. Germline V gives CDR1 SGHTS, CDR2 YDEGEE. V lost 5 bases and J lost 6; bases outside the gene matches: 10. This chain's CDR3 is CASSYPGLAVINEQFF. CDR3 nucleotide sequence: TGTGCCAGCAGTTACCCGGGACTAGCGGTGATCAATGAGCAGTTCTTC.